This T cell receptor beta chain was captured in a study of blood T cell repertoires in COVID-19. Across the whole study: COVID-19 samples collected from the United States, Italy and Spain covered acute and convalescent phases.

In the original workflow: Quantification of nucleated cells was approximated via reference gene primer amplification. Some clones are missing from TCRdb's copy, which holds only in-frame ones; the method was immunoSEQ multiplex PCR. V, J and clone size are those of that table, while D and trimming were read from the DNA. Of approximately 240,000 clones listed, around nine tenths are singletons. The germline V and J ends were trimmed by 1 base and 1 base, with 6 bases remaining between them. Germline loops: CDR1 KGHDR, CDR2 SFDVKD. CDR3 length: 14 residues. Recruitment covered over 20 US areas and drew participants whose ages spanned roughly 18 to 89 years. Two negative PCRs, clearance, or symptom resolution had been documented for recovered Cohort 3 donors.

Specimen: PBMCs or T cells enriched from blood (not recorded which). The receptor was derived from a woman younger than 30 who had recovered from COVID-19. The chain combines TRBV24-1 with TRBJ1-2, with D tentatively TRBD1 (5 bases). The CDR3 loop reads CATSDFDSNYGYTF. In nucleotides, the CDR3 is TGTGCCACCAGTGATTTCGACAGTAACTATGGCTACACCTTC.